This T cell receptor (beta chain) was profiled in a study of T cell repertoires in cytomegalovirus infection. At the level of the study: The study used recently identified HLA-C-restricted and well-studied HLA-B-restricted CMV epitopes. Shared public TCR beta signatures pointed to both CMV infection and a matching HLA type.

Findings and limits, study-wide: Carriage of CMV together with the relevant HLA was identifiable through cumulative public TCR beta family frequency.

Points on this clonotype: What it recognizes is unknown.

Each CDR3 protein gets one entry after TCRdb re-called the reads with MiXCR. The sample includes about 890,000 distinct CDR3 sequences, 30% to 40% seen only once; the top ten take around 15%. The sequence was obtained from a human donor in good health (CMV status not recorded). Some clones in this sample may be carry-over from other donors' samples. The starting material was cultured CD8+ T cells from PBMCs, obtained from culture after CMV antigen stimulation.

This chain's CDR3 is CASSLAEPRRYGYTF. For the CDR3, the DNA is TGTGCCAGCAGCTTAGCGGAACCGCGTCGGTATGGCTACACCTTC. The chain couples TRBV7-9 to TRBJ1-2; D gene ambiguous. Trimming shortened V by 0 bases and J by 5 bases, and 13 bases separated the two germline ends. This CDR3 contains 15 residues. In germline, CDR1 is SEHNR, CDR2 FQNEAQ (reference sequence).